This TCR beta chain was identified in a study of T cell responses to AZD1222 COVID-19 vaccine. Findings and limits, study-wide: Seropositive AZD1222 recipients at baseline numbered only five or six. Vaccination with two AZD1222 doses was followed by a rise in Spike-specific TCR breadth and depth.

Sequencing was performed with immunoSEQ multiplex PCR; in TCRdb, only in-frame clones are kept and a portion is missing. This sample carries about 100,000 clones, less than 90% of them seen once, and the ten largest clones take roughly 1.8%. Germline loops: CDR1 SGHVS, CDR2 FNYEAQ. With 5 bases removed from V and 0 bases from J, the gap between germline ends came to 12 bases. The CDR3 sequence is 15 residues long. As concerns this clone: Its antigen remains unknown.

The genes are TRBV7-6 and TRBJ2-3, with a tentative D call TRBD2 (6 bases). The source of this sequence is an adult in good health. This specimen consisted of peripheral blood, obtained on day 0 of AZD1222 vaccination. This chain's CDR3 is CASSPGLRSTDTQYF. The CDR3 DNA follows: TGTGCCAGCAGCCCGGGACTTAGAAGCACAGATACGCAGTATTTT.